Each of the 9 T cell receptor beta chains below was sequenced from the same sample in a study of shared clonotypes between healthy human individuals. Clones were sequenced by immunoSEQ multiplex PCR, and TCRdb holds only the in-frame ones, with some missing. Of over 2 million clones detected, under 95% appear once; the ten largest clones hold around 0.35%. Sequencing input: naive CD4+ T cells from PBMCs. Subset specified: CD45RA+ positively selected. The receptor source for this set is a man between 18 and 35 years old in good health. Some clones in this sample may be carry-over from other donors' samples.

This chain connects TRBV4-1 to TRBJ1-5; D not resolved. With 4 bases removed from V and 7 bases from J, the gap between germline ends came to 14 bases. In germline, CDR1 is MGHRA, CDR2 YSYEKL. There are 14 residues in the CDR3. The CDR3 coding sequence is TGCGCCAGCAGCCCCAAAAGCTCATTACAGCCCCAGCATTTT. Its translation: CASSPKSSLQPQHF.

The chain joins TRBV19 to TRBJ2-5; weak D call: TRBD1 (6 bases). Trimming cost V 3 bases and J 7 bases, with 12 bases left between them. The CDR3 runs 13 residues. Germline-derived CDR1 and CDR2 are LNHDA and SQIVND (reference sequence). This chain's CDR3 is CASSIGQPGTQYF. CDR3 bases: TGTGCCAGTAGTATTGGACAGCCGGGGACCCAGTACTTC.

Concerning this clone: Distinct nucleotide sequences in the sample also encode this CDR3. CDR3 sequence reads: CASSFGGSYEQYF. CDR3 in DNA: TGTGCCAGCAGCTTTGGCGGGAGCTACGAGCAGTACTTC. The chain carries TRBV7-9 and TRBJ2-7, with TRBD2 matching 7 bases. The CDR3 has 13 amino acids. In germline, CDR1 is SEHNR, CDR2 FQNEAQ (reference sequence). V shed 3 bases and J 3 bases; nucleotides not matched to a gene: 2.

The chain links TRBV30 to TRBJ2-7; 7 bases fit TRBD1. CDR1 is GTSNPN and CDR2 is SVGIG in the germline V gene (reference sequence). Trimming took 2 bases from V and 5 from J; bases not matched to a gene: 6. The CDR3 sequence is 13 residues long. CDR3 sequence reads: CAWSLETGNEQYF. In DNA, the CDR3 is TGTGCCTGGAGTCTGGAGACAGGGAACGAGCAGTACTTC.

V gene TRBV2 combines with J gene TRBJ2-1; D is unclear. The CDR3 runs to 14 residues. Trimming removed 6 bases from V and 4 bases from J, with 13 bases in between. Germline V lookup: CDR1 SNHLY, CDR2 FYNNEI. CDR3 nucleotide sequence: TGTGCCAGCAGAGAGTCGGACGGGTACAATGAGCAGTTCTTC. Protein product: CASRESDGYNEQFF.

V gene TRBV6-6 combines with J gene TRBJ2-7; 10 bases are shared with TRBD2. Trimming took 6 bases from V and 4 from J; bases not matched to a gene: 9. Germline values: CDR1 MNHNY, CDR2 SVGAGI (reference sequence). CDR3 length equals 15 residues. DNA of the CDR3: TGTGCCAGCAGAGCAACTAGCGGGATGGGGTACGAGCAGTACTTC. It translates to CASRATSGMGYEQYF.

With regard to this clone: Other DNA sequences within the sample encode an identical CDR3. The V call is TRBV5-1, the J call TRBJ2-2; TRBD1 might be the D (6 bases). The V end lost 5 bases, the J end lost 0 bases, and 11 bases lay between the germline ends. The CDR3 contains 15 residues. Germline V gene sequence: CDR1 SGHRS, CDR2 YFSETQ. The CDR3 DNA is TGCGCCAGCAGTCCTACAGGGACGAACACCGGGGAGCTGTTTTTT. It yields the protein CASSPTGTNTGELFF.

The genes are TRBV28 and TRBJ2-7; D gene uncertain. CDR3 length equals 14 residues. The V end lost 6 bases, the J end lost 3 bases, and 15 bases lay between the germline ends. CDR1 and CDR2 from the germline V gene are MDHEN and SYDVKM. Here the CDR3 reads CASSFLRRYYEQYF. The CDR3 bases are TGTGCCAGCAGCTTTCTTAGACGTTACTACGAGCAGTACTTC.

This clone is a singleton in its sample. This chain connects TRBV5-1 to TRBJ2-3; D tentatively fits TRBD1 or TRBD2 (5 bases each). CDR1 and CDR2 (germline): SGHRS, YFSETQ. The CDR3 spans 14 residues. V gave up 2 bases and J gave up 5 bases, with 12 bases separating them. Here the CDR3 DNA reads TGCGCCAGCAGCTTTGAGGGGCCGGGAGATACGCAGTATTTT. Residues: CASSFEGPGDTQYF.